Shown below are 5 T cell receptor beta chains from a single sample sequenced in a study of T cells after yellow fever vaccination (dated by TCRdb to about 2019). Taken with the paper, the label for treatment or condition translates to: live attenuated yellow fever vaccine strain. Libraries came from 5' RACE. TCRdb names Illumina NovaSeq 6000 as the instrument used. The public sequencing data were trimmed at Q25 with fastp and processed into clonotypes with MiXCR by TCRdb, which kept only in-frame beta chains. For every CDR3 protein sequence, its rows merge into one entry that carries the most common genes and DNA. For this sample there are roughly 400,000 distinct CDR3 sequences; roughly a sixth appear just once. The ten largest account for around 17% of the sample. The material sequenced was PBMCs, taken before the yellow fever booster vaccination. All receptors derive from a man between 18 and 35 years old who received the YFV17D yellow fever vaccine.

This clonotype was picked up one time. This chain connects TRBV5-1 to TRBJ1-3; no definite D call. This CDR3 comprises 16 residues. Germline CDR1 reads SGHRS; CDR2 reads YFSETQ. Trimming cost V 0 bases and J 0 bases, with 10 bases left between them. In nucleotides, the CDR3 is TGCGCCAGCAGCTTGGCCGGAGGAGGCTCTGGAAACACCATATATTTT. It encodes CASSLAGGGSGNTIYF.

The V gene is TRBV4-1, the J gene TRBJ2-1, with 11 bases that match TRBD2. The CDR3 has 15 amino acids. Germline V gene sequence: CDR1 MGHRA, CDR2 YSYEKL. V gave up 4 bases and J gave up 9 bases; unmatched junction bases: 8. The CDR3 DNA is TGCGCCAGCAGCCCAGTAGCGGGGGGGCAGGTTGAGCAGTTCTTC. Translating gives CASSPVAGGQVEQFF.

This clonotype was detected a few times. V and J are TRBV10-2 and TRBJ2-1, with 10 nucleotides matching TRBD1. The CDR3 has 15 amino acids. Germline CDR1 WSHSY, CDR2 SAAADI. The V and J ends lost 3 bases and 5 bases, in that order; junction bases with no gene match: 4. The CDR3 loop is CASSDIGQGDNEQFF. CDR3 bases: TGCGCCAGCAGTGACATAGGACAGGGGGACAATGAGCAGTTCTTC.

This clonotype occurred a few times. This chain uses TRBV3-1 with TRBJ1-2, with D possibly being TRBD1 (6 bases). The CDR3 extends over 13 amino acids. Germline CDR1 is LGHDT and CDR2 is YNNKEL (reference sequence). V dropped 5 bases and J dropped 5 bases, with 12 bases sitting between them. The CDR3 nucleotides read TGTGCCAGCAGCTTACGGGACACTTATGGCTACACCTTC. Its protein product is CASSLRDTYGYTF.

This clonotype was seen only a few times. J is TRBJ2-1 and V is TRBV5-1, with 7 bases that match TRBD1. Unmatched junction bases numbered 8, after V lost 4 bases and J lost 1 base. Germline lookup yields CDR1 SGHRS and CDR2 YFSETQ. The CDR3 contains 16 residues. In nucleotides, the CDR3 is TGCGCCAGCAGCAAAACAGGGGTGGGGTCCTACAATGAGCAGTTCTTC. The encoded protein is CASSKTGVGSYNEQFF.